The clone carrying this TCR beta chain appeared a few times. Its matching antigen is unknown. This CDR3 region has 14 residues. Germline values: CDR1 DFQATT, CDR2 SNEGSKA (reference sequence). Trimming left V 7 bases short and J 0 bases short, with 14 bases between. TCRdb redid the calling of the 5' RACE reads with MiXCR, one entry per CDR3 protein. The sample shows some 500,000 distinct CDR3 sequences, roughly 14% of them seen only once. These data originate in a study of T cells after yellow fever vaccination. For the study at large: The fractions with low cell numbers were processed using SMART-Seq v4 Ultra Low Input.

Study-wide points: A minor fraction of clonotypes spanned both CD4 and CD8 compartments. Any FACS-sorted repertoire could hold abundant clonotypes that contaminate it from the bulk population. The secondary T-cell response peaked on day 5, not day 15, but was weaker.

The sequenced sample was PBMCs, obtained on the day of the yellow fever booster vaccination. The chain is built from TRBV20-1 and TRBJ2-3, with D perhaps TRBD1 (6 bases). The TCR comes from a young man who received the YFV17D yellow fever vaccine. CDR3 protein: CSDNPRGSTDTQYF. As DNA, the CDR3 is TGCAGTGATAACCCCAGGGGTAGCACAGATACGCAGTATTTT.